This TCR beta chain appears in the sequencing data of a study of blood T cell repertoires in COVID-19. Authors' methods: Estimation of nucleated cell counts was performed using reference gene primer amplification. Sequencing used immunoSEQ multiplex PCR; TCRdb keeps in-frame clones, though not all of them. From that table come the V and J calls and clone size; the DNA was used to work out D and trimming. The data contain 240,000 or so clones, around 89% of them seen just once; the ten biggest clones take up approximately 9%. The CDR3 contains 15 residues. The V gene lost 4 bases and the J gene lost 0 bases, with 10 bases spanning the gap. Germline-derived CDR1 and CDR2 are ENHRY and SYGVKD.

This TCR derives from a man aged 35-49 years who had recovered from COVID-19. Sequencing was done on a sample of PBMCs or T cells enriched from blood (not recorded which). This chain uses TRBV10-3 with TRBJ2-1; D unclear. CDR3 residues: CAISGDKSSYNEQFF. The CDR3 nucleotides read TGTGCCATCAGTGGTGACAAGAGCTCCTACAATGAGCAGTTCTTC.